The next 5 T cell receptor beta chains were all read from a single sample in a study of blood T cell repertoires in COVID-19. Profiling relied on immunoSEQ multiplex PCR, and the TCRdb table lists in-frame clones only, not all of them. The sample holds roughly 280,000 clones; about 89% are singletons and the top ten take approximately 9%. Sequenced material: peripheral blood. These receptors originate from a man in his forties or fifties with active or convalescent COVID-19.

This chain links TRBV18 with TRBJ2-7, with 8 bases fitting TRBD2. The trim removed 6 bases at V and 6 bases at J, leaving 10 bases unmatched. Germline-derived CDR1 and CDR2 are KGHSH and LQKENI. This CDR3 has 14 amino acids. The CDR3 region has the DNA TGTGCCAGCTCCCCCGGGGGGGCGGCTCGCGAGCAGTACTTC. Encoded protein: CASSPGGAAREQYF.

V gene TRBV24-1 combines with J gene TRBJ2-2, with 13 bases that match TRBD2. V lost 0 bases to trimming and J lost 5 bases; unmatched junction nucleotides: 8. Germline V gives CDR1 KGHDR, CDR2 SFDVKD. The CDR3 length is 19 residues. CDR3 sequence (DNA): TGTGCCACCAGTGATTTGAGGTTTGGGACTAGCGGGGAAACCGGGGAGCTGTTTTTT. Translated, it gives CATSDLRFGTSGETGELFF.

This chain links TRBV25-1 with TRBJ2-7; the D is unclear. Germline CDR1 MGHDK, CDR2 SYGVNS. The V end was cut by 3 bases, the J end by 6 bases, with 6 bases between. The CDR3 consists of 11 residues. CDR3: CASSDEREQYF. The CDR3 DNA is TGTGCCAGCAGTGATGAGCGCGAGCAGTACTTC.

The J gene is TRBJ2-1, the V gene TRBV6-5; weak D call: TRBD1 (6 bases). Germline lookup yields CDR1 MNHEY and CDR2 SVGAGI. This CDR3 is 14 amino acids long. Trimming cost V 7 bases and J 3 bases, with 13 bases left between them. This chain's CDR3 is CASTTGPFYNEQFF. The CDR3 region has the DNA TGTGCCAGCACGACAGGACCTTTCTACAATGAGCAGTTCTTC.

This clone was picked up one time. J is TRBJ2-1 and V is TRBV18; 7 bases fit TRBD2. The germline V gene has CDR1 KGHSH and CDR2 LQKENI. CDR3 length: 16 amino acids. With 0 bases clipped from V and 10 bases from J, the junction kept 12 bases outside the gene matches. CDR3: CASSPPRLARKGEQFF. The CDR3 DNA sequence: TGTGCCAGCTCACCACCCCGACTAGCCCGCAAAGGGGAGCAGTTCTTC.